This entry features one TCR beta chain sequence. The entry originates in a study of cytomegalovirus exposure and HLA in healthy donors. Study information: Earlier results showed 120 million or so unique TCR beta sequences derived from some 180 million T cells.

It was with 60 Vbeta and 13 Jbeta primers that the PCR ran. Repertoires were generated with immunoSEQ multiplex PCR, while TCRdb's copy carries only in-frame clones and drops some. The table lists some 170,000 clones, around 83% of them singletons. The CDR3 totals 14 residues. J was trimmed by 4 bases and V by 7 bases; bases with no gene match: 9. CDR1 and CDR2 from the germline V gene are LNHDA and SQIVND (reference sequence). The J gene is TRBJ1-1, the V gene TRBV19; TRBD1 agrees at 7 bases. This sequence originates from a girl aged 2-9 years in good health and CMV-seropositive. The specimen sequenced was PBMCs. DNA of the CDR3: TGTGCCAGTACCTCCGACAGGGTAGTCACTGAAGCTTTCTTT. As protein: CASTSDRVVTEAFF.